The clone carrying this TCR beta chain appeared a single time. Antigen unknown. CDR1 and CDR2 (germline): MDHEN, SYDVKM. The CDR3 consists of 12 residues. The ends were cut back, 2 bases at V and 6 bases at J, with 8 bases in the middle. Sequencing was performed with immunoSEQ multiplex PCR; in TCRdb, only in-frame clones are kept and a portion is missing. Of around 150,000 clones listed, 84% are singletons. These data come from a study of T cell responses to AZD1222 COVID-19 vaccine. Broader study findings: Vaccination with two AZD1222 doses was followed by a rise in Spike-specific TCR breadth and depth.

The sequences come from peripheral blood, collected on day 0 of AZD1222 vaccination. This rearrangement joins TRBV28 to TRBJ2-7; D is undetermined. The receptor was isolated from an adult in good health. CDR3 sequence: CASSLSTSEQYF. The CDR3 DNA reads TGTGCCAGCAGTTTAAGTACCAGCGAGCAGTACTTC.